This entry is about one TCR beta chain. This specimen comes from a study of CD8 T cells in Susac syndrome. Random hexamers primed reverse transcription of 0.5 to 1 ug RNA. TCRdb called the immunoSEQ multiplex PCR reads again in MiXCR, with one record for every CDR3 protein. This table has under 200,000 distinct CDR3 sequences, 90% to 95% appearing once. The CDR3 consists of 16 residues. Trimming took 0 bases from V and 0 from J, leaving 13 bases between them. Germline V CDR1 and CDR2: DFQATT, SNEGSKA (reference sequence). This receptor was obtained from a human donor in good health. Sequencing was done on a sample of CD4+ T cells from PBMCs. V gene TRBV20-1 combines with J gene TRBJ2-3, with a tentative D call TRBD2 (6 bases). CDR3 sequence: CSARDQVSGSTDTQYF. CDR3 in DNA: TGCAGTGCTAGAGATCAGGTTAGCGGTAGCACAGATACGCAGTATTTT.